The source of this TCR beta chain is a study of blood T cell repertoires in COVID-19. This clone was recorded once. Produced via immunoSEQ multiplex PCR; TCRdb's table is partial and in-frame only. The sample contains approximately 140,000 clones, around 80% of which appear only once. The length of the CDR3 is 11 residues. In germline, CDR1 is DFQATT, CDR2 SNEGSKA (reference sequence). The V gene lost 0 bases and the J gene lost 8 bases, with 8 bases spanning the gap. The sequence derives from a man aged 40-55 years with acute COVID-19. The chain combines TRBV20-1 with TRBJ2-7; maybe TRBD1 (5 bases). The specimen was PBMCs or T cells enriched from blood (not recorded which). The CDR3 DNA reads TGCAGTGCTAGAGATCAGGGAAAGCAGTACTTC. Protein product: CSARDQGKQYF.